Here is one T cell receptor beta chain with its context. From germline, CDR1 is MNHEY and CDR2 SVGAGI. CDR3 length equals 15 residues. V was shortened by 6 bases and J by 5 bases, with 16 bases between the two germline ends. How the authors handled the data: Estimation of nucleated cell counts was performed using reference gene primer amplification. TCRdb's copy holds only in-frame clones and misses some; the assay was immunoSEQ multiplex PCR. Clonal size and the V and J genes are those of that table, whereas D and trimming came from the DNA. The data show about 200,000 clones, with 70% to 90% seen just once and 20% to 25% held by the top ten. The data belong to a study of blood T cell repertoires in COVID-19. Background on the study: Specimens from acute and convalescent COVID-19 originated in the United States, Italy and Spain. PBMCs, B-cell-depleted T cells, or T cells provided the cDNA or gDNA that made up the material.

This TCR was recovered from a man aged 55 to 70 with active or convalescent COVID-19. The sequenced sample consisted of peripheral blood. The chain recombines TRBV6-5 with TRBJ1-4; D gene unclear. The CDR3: CASSPGTRENEKLFF. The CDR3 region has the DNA TGTGCCAGCAGCCCCGGAACCCGGGAGAATGAAAAACTGTTTTTT.